This T cell receptor (beta chain) was documented in a study of blood T cell repertoires in COVID-19. The repertoire was sequenced with immunoSEQ multiplex PCR; TCRdb's copy has only in-frame clones and lacks some. The sample includes around 54,000 clones, roughly nine tenths of them seen just once. Germline V gives CDR1 ENHRY, CDR2 SYGVKD. V was pared by 0 bases and J by 3 bases, with 17 bases of the junction left unmatched. There are 20 residues in the CDR3. The receptor was derived from a middle-aged woman with active COVID-19. Sequencing was performed on peripheral blood. The chain carries TRBV10-3 and TRBJ2-7; 10 bases line up with TRBD2. The DNA of the CDR3 is TGTGCCATCAGTGAGTCGGGTTGGCTAGCGGGGGCTGGGTCCCTCTACGAGCAGTACTTC. It codes for CAISESGWLAGAGSLYEQYF.